This T cell receptor (beta chain) was identified during a study of blood T cell repertoires in COVID-19. The overall study: Sites across the United States, Italy and Spain contributed samples from acute and convalescent COVID-19. PBMCs, B-cell-depleted T cells, or T cells were the source of the cDNA or gDNA that made up the material.

Method: immunoSEQ multiplex PCR; TCRdb's copy keeps in-frame clones and lacks some. The repertoire holds approximately 190,000 clones, under 90% seen once, with about 6% in the top ten. Germline CDR1 and CDR2: MGHDK and SYGVNS. The CDR3 has 14 residues. After removal of 5 bases from V and 7 bases from J, the junction contained 6 bases not matched to a gene. V gene TRBV25-1 combines with J gene TRBJ2-4; TRBD2 aligns across 9 bases. The sequence was collected from an elderly man with acute or convalescent COVID-19. The sequenced sample consisted of peripheral blood. The CDR3 DNA follows: TGTGCCAGCAGTCTCGCGGGAGGGCCCAACATTCAGTACTTC. It specifies CASSLAGGPNIQYF.